What follows are 30 T cell receptor beta chains derived from one specimen sequenced in a study of shared clonotypes between healthy human individuals. Method: immunoSEQ multiplex PCR; TCRdb's copy keeps in-frame clones and lacks some. The sample has about 2 million clones, less than 95% seen once. CD45RO-negative, CCR7-selected cells formed the naive CD8 fraction, which excluded terminally differentiated effector memory CD45RA+ cells. The sample consisted of naive CD8+ T cells sorted from blood. All receptors come from a man in his late teens or twenties in good health.

The J gene is TRBJ2-7, the V gene TRBV10-2, with TRBD1 as a possible D gene (5 bases). The CDR3 has 14 amino acids. From germline, CDR1 is WSHSY and CDR2 SAAADI. V lost 4 bases to trimming and J lost 3 bases, with 13 bases between them. For the CDR3, the DNA is TGCGCCAGCAGTGTTGGGGCGGACCGCTACGAGCAGTACTTC. Amino acid sequence: CASSVGADRYEQYF.

The chain links TRBV12-5 to TRBJ2-1; D remains unclear. The germline V and J ends were trimmed by 2 bases and 10 bases, with 12 bases remaining between them. CDR3 size: 13 residues. Germline V gene data show CDR1 as LGHNT and CDR2 as FRNRAP. CDR3 DNA sequence: TGTGCTAGTGGTTTGTTGGGGTTTGGGGAGCAGTTCTTC. Residues: CASGLLGFGEQFF.

The chain combines TRBV2 with TRBJ2-7; maybe TRBD2 (5 bases). CDR3 length equals 12 residues. V was clipped by 8 bases and J by 3 bases, with 11 bases between them. Germline values: CDR1 SNHLY, CDR2 FYNNEI. CDR3 sequence (DNA): TGTGCCAGCTCCCGGGGTGACTACGAGCAGTACTTC. As protein: CASSRGDYEQYF.

The gene calls are TRBV29-1 and TRBJ2-7; a weak D match, TRBD1 (5 bases). CDR1 is SQVTM and CDR2 is ANQGSEA in the germline V gene. The CDR3 contains 12 residues. Trimming pared 3 bases from V and 5 bases from J, leaving 11 bases between. The CDR3 coding sequence is TGCAGCGTTGATTGGGGCAGGGACGAGCAGTACTTC. This sequence encodes CSVDWGRDEQYF.

V and J are TRBV28 and TRBJ2-7; no reliable D call. CDR1 and CDR2 from the germline V gene are MDHEN and SYDVKM. CDR3 length: 14 amino acids. V gave up 6 bases and J gave up 0 bases, with 12 bases separating them. This CDR3 reads CASSLQRHSYEQYF. The CDR3 DNA follows: TGTGCCAGCAGCCTACAGAGGCACTCCTACGAGCAGTACTTC.

The chain employs TRBV7-9 and TRBJ1-6; perhaps TRBD1 as D (6 bases). Germline V gives CDR1 SEHNR, CDR2 FQNEAQ (reference sequence). There are 17 residues in the CDR3. The V and J ends lost 5 bases and 0 bases respectively, with 14 bases between them. This CDR3 is CASSATGTSSYNSPLHF. The CDR3 bases are TGTGCCAGCAGCGCTACAGGGACCAGCTCCTATAATTCACCCCTCCACTTT.

V is TRBV30 and J is TRBJ1-1, with 7 bases lining up with TRBD1. V shed 2 bases, J shed 4 bases, and the junction held 7 bases outside the gene matches. CDR1 is GTSNPN and CDR2 is SVGIG in the germline V gene (reference sequence). The CDR3 has 14 amino acids. The DNA of the CDR3 is TGTGCCTGGAGTCTAGACAGGGACGGCACTGAAGCTTTCTTT. As protein: CAWSLDRDGTEAFF. The variable domain in full, completed from reference TRBV30 and TRBJ1-1, reads SQTIHQWPATLVQPVGSPLSLECTVEGTSNPNLYWYRQAAGRGLQLLFYSVGIGQISSEVPQNLSASRPQDRQFILSSKKLLLSDSGFYLCAWSLDRDGTEAFFGQGTRLTVV.

The chain couples TRBV7-9 to TRBJ1-1; D gene uncertain. V was pared by 5 bases and J by 2 bases, with 12 bases between. Germline V CDR1 and CDR2: SEHNR, FQNEAQ (reference sequence). The CDR3 extends over 14 amino acids. The chain's CDR3 is CASSPPGINTEAFF. The CDR3 coding sequence is TGTGCCAGCAGCCCCCCGGGCATCAACACTGAAGCTTTCTTT.

The V gene is TRBV10-3, the J gene TRBJ1-4, with a tentative D call TRBD1 (5 bases). Trimming stripped 0 bases from V and 12 bases from J, with 14 bases between. From germline, CDR1 is ENHRY and CDR2 SYGVKD. The CDR3 spans 14 residues. The DNA for the CDR3 is TGTGCCATCAGTGAGTCCTCAGGGAAGACTGAACTGTTTTTT. It is translated as CAISESSGKTELFF.

The CDR3 coding sequence is TGTGCCAGCAGTTATTTAAGCCTCAACACCGGGGAGCTGTTTTTT. This gives the protein CASSYLSLNTGELFF. The chain carries TRBV6-6 and TRBJ2-2, with D uncertain. Germline lookup yields CDR1 MNHNY and CDR2 SVGAGI (reference sequence). The CDR3 totals 15 residues. Trimming left V 3 bases short and J 2 bases short, with 10 bases between.

V usage is TRBV6-1 and J usage is TRBJ1-3, with no clear D. The CDR3 has 12 residues. In germline, CDR1 is MNHNS, CDR2 SASEGT. With 10 bases removed from V and 0 bases from J, the gap between germline ends came to 7 bases. CDR3 sequence (DNA): TGTGCCATCCACATCTCTGGAAACACCATATATTTT. As protein: CAIHISGNTIYF.

This clone was seen once. The same CDR3 also results from other DNA sequences found in this sample. The chain links TRBV7-9 to TRBJ2-5; tentatively, D is TRBD1 (6 bases). The germline CDR1 and CDR2 sequences are SEHNR and FQNEAQ (reference sequence). The CDR3 totals 13 residues. The ends were cut back, 3 bases at V and 3 bases at J, with 8 bases in the middle. The CDR3, as DNA: TGTGCCAGCAGCTTGCCAGGGGAAGAGACCCAGTACTTC. Protein sequence: CASSLPGEETQYF.

V usage is TRBV28 and J usage is TRBJ2-1; D may be TRBD1 (6 bases). The CDR3 extends over 14 amino acids. Germline V gene lookup returns CDR1 MDHEN and CDR2 SYDVKM. V was trimmed by 7 bases and J by 0 bases, leaving 10 bases between them. The CDR3 DNA reads as TGTGCCAGCATAAGGGACAACTCCTACAATGAGCAGTTCTTC. It is translated as CASIRDNSYNEQFF.

The chain combines TRBV4-2 with TRBJ2-5; possibly TRBD1 for D (5 bases). The CDR3 length is 13 residues. Germline lookup yields CDR1 LGHNA and CDR2 YNFKEQ. Between the trimmed V and J ends, which lost 0 bases and 3 bases, there was a span of 5 bases. The CDR3 region has the DNA TGTGCCAGCAGCCAAGAAGGGGAAGAGACCCAGTACTTC. This translates into CASSQEGEETQYF.

The rearrangement uses TRBV5-6 and TRBJ2-7, with D tentatively TRBD1 or TRBD2 (5 bases each). The V gene's germline CDR1 is SGHDT and CDR2 YYEEEE. The CDR3 runs 14 residues. Trimming pared 2 bases from V and 0 bases from J, leaving 9 bases between. The CDR3 DNA is TGTGCCAGCAGCTTTGGGGCGGGCTCCTACGAGCAGTACTTC. It codes for CASSFGAGSYEQYF.

The V and J genes are TRBV6-5 and TRBJ2-1, with 7 nucleotides matching TRBD2. Trimming removed 6 bases from V and 4 bases from J; junction bases left unmatched: 9. Germline V gives CDR1 MNHEY, CDR2 SVGAGI. This CDR3 contains 15 residues. CDR3 residues: CASSPRAGFYNEQFF. For the CDR3, the DNA is TGTGCCAGCAGCCCGAGAGCGGGGTTTTACAATGAGCAGTTCTTC.

Worth noting for this clone: This sample also contains other DNA sequences that code for the same CDR3. The chain links TRBV10-3 to TRBJ2-7; no clear D. The V gene lost 6 bases and the J gene lost 0 bases, with 3 bases spanning the gap. This CDR3 is 11 amino acids long. Germline V gene data show CDR1 as ENHRY and CDR2 as SYGVKD. DNA of the CDR3: TGTGCCATCAGCAACTCCTACGAGCAGTACTTC. Amino acids: CAISNSYEQYF.

The chain couples TRBV28 to TRBJ1-2, with D perhaps matching TRBD1 (6 bases). CDR1 and CDR2 from the germline V gene are MDHEN and SYDVKM. Deletions cut 5 bases from V and 4 bases from J, with 23 bases between. The CDR3 totals 17 residues. The CDR3 DNA follows: TGTGCCAGCAGTCCGAGGGGGGAGGTGGGGGCCGCCTATGGCTACACCTTC. Translated: CASSPRGEVGAAYGYTF.

The chain joins TRBV11-2 to TRBJ2-2; unclear D gene. V shed 2 bases and J shed 10 bases, with 5 bases lying between them. CDR3 size: 11 residues. Germline V CDR1 and CDR2: SGHAT, FQNNGV. The CDR3 loop reads CASSLSEELFF. The CDR3 nucleotides are TGTGCCAGCAGCTTATCCGAGGAGCTGTTTTTT. Drawing the rest from reference TRBV11-2 and TRBJ2-2, the complete variable domain is EAGVAQSPRYKIIEKRQSVAFWCNPISGHATLYWYQQILGQGPKLLIQFQNNGVVDDSQLPKDRFSAERLKGVDSTLKIQPAKLEDSAVYLCASSLSEELFFGEGSRLTVL.

V and J are TRBV4-1 and TRBJ2-1; D unclear. Germline lookup yields CDR1 MGHRA and CDR2 YSYEKL. V lost 0 bases and J 1 base, leaving 13 bases between the germline ends. The CDR3 extends over 17 amino acids. The CDR3, as DNA: TGCGCCAGCAGCCAAGATTGGGGATCTACGTCCTACAATGAGCAGTTCTTC. Protein: CASSQDWGSTSYNEQFF.

With respect to this clone: One end of the junction varies from germline; a read error may be responsible. This chain connects TRBV9 to TRBJ2-2; D uncertain. The germline V gene encodes CDR1 SGDLS and CDR2 YYNGEE. CDR3 length: 13 residues. The CDR3 is CASSVGPTGELFF. CDR3 coding DNA: TGTGCCAGCAGCGTAGGTCCCACCGGAGAGCTGTTTTTT.

The genes are TRBV6-1 and TRBJ1-1; a weak D match, TRBD1 (6 bases). In germline, CDR1 is MNHNS, CDR2 SASEGT. The CDR3 runs 18 residues. With 4 bases removed from V and 3 bases from J, the gap between germline ends came to 24 bases. The DNA for the CDR3 is TGTGCCAGCAGTGTAAGAGGGGGGATCTCAAGGGTATACACTGAAGCTTTCTTT. It translates to CASSVRGGISRVYTEAFF.

This chain uses TRBV28 with TRBJ2-1, with D unresolved. CDR3 length equals 15 residues. The V gene's germline CDR1 is MDHEN and CDR2 SYDVKM. The germline V and J ends were trimmed by 7 bases and 1 base, with 14 bases remaining between them. The CDR3 is CASIPSMASYNEQFF. CDR3 in DNA: TGTGCCAGCATTCCTTCTATGGCTTCCTACAATGAGCAGTTCTTC.

This clone was seen only once. The V and J genes are TRBV6-5 and TRBJ2-2; TRBD2 matches at 9 bases. Germline loops: CDR1 MNHEY, CDR2 SVGAGI. The CDR3 sequence is 15 residues long. The junction had 5 bases not matched to a gene; V was cut back by 0 bases and J by 9 bases. The CDR3 nucleotides read TGTGCCAGCAGTTACTCGTCTAGCGGGGTTCGGGAGCTGTTTTTT. This sequence encodes CASSYSSSGVRELFF.

V and J are TRBV10-2 and TRBJ2-1; 9 bases align to TRBD2. V lost 7 bases to trimming and J lost 10 bases; unmatched junction nucleotides: 8. The CDR3 loop spans 13 amino acids. The germline V gene has CDR1 WSHSY and CDR2 SAAADI. The CDR3 loop reads CASTLAGEGEQFF. CDR3 in DNA: TGCGCCAGCACCTTAGCGGGAGAGGGGGAGCAGTTCTTC.

This chain uses TRBV4-3 with TRBJ2-1; TRBD2 matches 9 bases. V gave up 1 base and J gave up 12 bases; unmatched junction bases: 10. There are 15 residues in the CDR3. Germline CDR1 reads LGHNA; CDR2 reads YSLEER. As DNA, the CDR3 is TGCGCCAGCAGCCAAGGCATTGGCGGGAGGGCCGGGCAGTTCTTC. Translating gives CASSQGIGGRAGQFF.

The chain employs TRBV9 and TRBJ1-1; D gene uncertain. The CDR3 sequence is 14 residues long. Trimming cost V 4 bases and J 1 base, with 11 bases left between them. Germline V lookup: CDR1 SGDLS, CDR2 YYNGEE. The CDR3 nucleotides are TGTGCCAGCAGCCAATGGGTACAGAACACTGAAGCTTTCTTT. It yields the protein CASSQWVQNTEAFF. The full variable domain, rest sourced from reference TRBV9 and TRBJ1-1, is DSGVTQTPKHLITATGQRVTLRCSPRSGDLSVYWYQQSLDQGLQFLIQYYNGEERAKGNILERFSAQQFPDLHSELNLSSLELGDSALYFCASSQWVQNTEAFFGQGTRLTVV.

This clone has a handful of counts. This chain joins TRBV4-2 and TRBJ1-1; D is ambiguous. Trimming shortened V by 0 bases and J by 4 bases, and 3 bases separated the two germline ends. CDR1 is LGHNA, CDR2 YNFKEQ, per germline. This CDR3 has 12 residues. The CDR3 region is CASSQDRTEAFF. The CDR3 DNA reads TGTGCCAGCAGCCAAGATCGCACTGAAGCTTTCTTT.

This clone was recorded only once. The V and J genes are TRBV4-2 and TRBJ1-2; weak D call: TRBD1 (6 bases). Germline V gives CDR1 LGHNA, CDR2 YNFKEQ. The V end lost 0 bases, the J end lost 4 bases, and 12 bases lay between the germline ends. CDR3 length equals 15 residues. The chain's CDR3 is CASSQDPTGLYGYTF. CDR3 in DNA: TGTGCCAGCAGCCAAGACCCCACAGGGCTCTATGGCTACACCTTC.

The chain carries TRBV7-9 and TRBJ2-7; 9 bases match TRBD1. CDR1 SEHNR and CDR2 FQNEAQ come from the germline V gene (reference sequence). With 5 bases clipped from V and 5 bases from J, the junction kept 13 bases outside the gene matches. This CDR3 comprises 16 residues. The CDR3 sequence: CASSEVTGTGRDEQYF. CDR3 bases: TGTGCCAGCAGCGAAGTTACCGGGACAGGGAGAGACGAGCAGTACTTC.